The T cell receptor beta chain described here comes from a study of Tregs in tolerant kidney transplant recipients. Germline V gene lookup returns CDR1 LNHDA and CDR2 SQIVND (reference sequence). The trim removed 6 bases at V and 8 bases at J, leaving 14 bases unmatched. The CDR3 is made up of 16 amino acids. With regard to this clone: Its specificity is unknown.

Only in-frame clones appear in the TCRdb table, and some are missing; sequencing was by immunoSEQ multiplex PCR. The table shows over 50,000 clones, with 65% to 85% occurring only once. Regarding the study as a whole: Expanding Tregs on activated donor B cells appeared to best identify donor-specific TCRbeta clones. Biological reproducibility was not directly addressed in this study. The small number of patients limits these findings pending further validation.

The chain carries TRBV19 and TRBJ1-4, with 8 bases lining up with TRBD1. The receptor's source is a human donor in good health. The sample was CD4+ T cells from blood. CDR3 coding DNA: TGTGCCAGTAGACGGGCCAGGGGGCAACCAGAAGAAAAACTGTTTTTT. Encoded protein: CASRRARGQPEEKLFF.